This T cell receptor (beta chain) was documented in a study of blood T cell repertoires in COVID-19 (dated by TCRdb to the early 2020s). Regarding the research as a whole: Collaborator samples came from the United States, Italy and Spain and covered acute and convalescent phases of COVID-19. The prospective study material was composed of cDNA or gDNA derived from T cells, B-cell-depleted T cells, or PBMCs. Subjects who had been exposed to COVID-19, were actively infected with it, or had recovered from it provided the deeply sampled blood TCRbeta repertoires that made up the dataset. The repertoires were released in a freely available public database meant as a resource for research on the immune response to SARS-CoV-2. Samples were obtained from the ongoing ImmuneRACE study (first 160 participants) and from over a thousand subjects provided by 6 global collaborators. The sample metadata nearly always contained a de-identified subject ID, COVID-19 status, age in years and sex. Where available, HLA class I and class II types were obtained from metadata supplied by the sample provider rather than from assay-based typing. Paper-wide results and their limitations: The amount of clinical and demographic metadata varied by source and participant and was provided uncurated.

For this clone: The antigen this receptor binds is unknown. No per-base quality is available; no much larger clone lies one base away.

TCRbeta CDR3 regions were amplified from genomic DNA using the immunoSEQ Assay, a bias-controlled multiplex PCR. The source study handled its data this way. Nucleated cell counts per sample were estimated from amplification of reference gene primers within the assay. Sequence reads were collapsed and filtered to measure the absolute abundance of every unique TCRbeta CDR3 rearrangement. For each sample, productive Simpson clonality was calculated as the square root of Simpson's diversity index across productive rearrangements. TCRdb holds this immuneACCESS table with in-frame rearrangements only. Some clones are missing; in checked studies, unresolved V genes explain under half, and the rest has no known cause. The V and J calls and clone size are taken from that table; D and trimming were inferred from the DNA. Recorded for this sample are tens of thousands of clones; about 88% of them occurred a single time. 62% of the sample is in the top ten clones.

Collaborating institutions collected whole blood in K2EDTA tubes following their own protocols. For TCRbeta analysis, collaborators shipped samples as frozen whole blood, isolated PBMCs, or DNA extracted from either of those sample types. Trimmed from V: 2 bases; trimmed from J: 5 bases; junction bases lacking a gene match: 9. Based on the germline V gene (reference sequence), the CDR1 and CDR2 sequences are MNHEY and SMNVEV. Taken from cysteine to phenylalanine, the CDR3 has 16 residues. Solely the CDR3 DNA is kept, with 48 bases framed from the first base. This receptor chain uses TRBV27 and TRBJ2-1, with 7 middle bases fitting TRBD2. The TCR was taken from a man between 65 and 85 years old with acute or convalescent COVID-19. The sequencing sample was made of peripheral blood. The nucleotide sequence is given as TGTGCCAGCAGTTTAACCCTAGCGGATTTCAACAATGAGCAGTTCTTC. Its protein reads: CASSLTLADFNNEQFF.